Listed below are T cell receptor beta chains from one sample, sequenced in a study of T cells after yellow fever vaccination. Using its own MiXCR run on the 5' RACE reads, TCRdb lists one record per CDR3 protein. The sample shows hundreds of thousands of distinct CDR3 sequences, about 19% of them seen only once. Sequencing used PBMCs, obtained 15 days after the yellow fever booster vaccination. All receptors derive from a man aged 25-45 years who received the YFV17D yellow fever vaccine. Each CDR3 is given with its conserved first and last residue. D genes are given only for firm matches. Clone size, where shown, is once, few, many, or a class for clones that have expanded.

v_call: TRBV4-3
clone_size: few
j_call: TRBJ2-3
d_call: TRBD2
cdr3_nt: TGCGCCAGCAGCCAAGATTATTCCGGGACTAGCGGAACGTATTTT
cdr3_aa: CASSQDYSGTSGTYF

v_call: TRBV5-5
clone_size: NA
j_call: TRBJ1-1
d_call: NA
cdr3_nt: TGTGCCAGCAGCCTCGACCTGAGGCCCTTGACTGAAGCTTTCTTT
cdr3_aa: CASSLDLRPLTEAFF

v_call: TRBV5-1
clone_size: few
j_call: TRBJ1-4
d_call: NA
cdr3_nt: TGCGCCAGCAGCTTGTCCGGGCCAGCGGCATACGAAAAACTGTTTTTT
cdr3_aa: CASSLSGPAAYEKLFF

v_call: TRBV19
clone_size: NA
j_call: TRBJ2-1
d_call: TRBD2
cdr3_nt: TGTGCCAGTAGTAGAAACACCGCGGGGGGCAATGAGCAGTTCTTC
cdr3_aa: CASSRNTAGGNEQFF

v_call: TRBV5-1
clone_size: NA
j_call: TRBJ2-2
d_call: TRBD2
cdr3_nt: TGCGCCAGCAGTTGGGGACTAGCGGACACGAACACCGGGGAGCTGTTTTTT
cdr3_aa: CASSWGLADTNTGELFF

v_call: TRBV20-1
clone_size: few
j_call: TRBJ1-2
d_call: NA
cdr3_nt: TGCAGTGCTAGGCAGGATTTGGGCTACACCTTC
cdr3_aa: CSARQDLGYTF

v_call: TRBV20-1
clone_size: NA
j_call: TRBJ2-1
d_call: NA
cdr3_nt: TGCAGTGCGGGCTACGGTGAGCAGTTCTTC
cdr3_aa: CSAGYGEQFF

v_call: TRBV15
clone_size: few
j_call: TRBJ1-1
d_call: NA
cdr3_nt: TGTGCCACCAGCAGATTAACAGGGTTCCCTGAAGCTTTCTTT
cdr3_aa: CATSRLTGFPEAFF

v_call: TRBV12-3/TRBV12-4
clone_size: NA
j_call: TRBJ2-5
d_call: TRBD2
cdr3_nt: TGTGCCAGCAGTTTACATTTTGAGTTAGCGGGATTCCAAGAGACCCAGTACTTC
cdr3_aa: CASSLHFELAGFQETQYF

v_call: TRBV5-1
clone_size: NA
j_call: TRBJ2-5
d_call: NA
cdr3_nt: TGCGCCAGCAGCTGGTTGGAGACCCAGTACTTC
cdr3_aa: CASSWLETQYF

v_call: TRBV7-2
clone_size: NA
j_call: TRBJ2-1
d_call: TRBD2
cdr3_nt: TGTGCCAGCACCTTCGGGACTACCTCCTACAATGAGCAGTTCTTC
cdr3_aa: CASTFGTTSYNEQFF

v_call: TRBV12-3/TRBV12-4
clone_size: NA
j_call: TRBJ2-6
d_call: NA
cdr3_nt: TGTGCCAGCAGCCCGCAGAGCTCTGGGGCCAACGTCCTGACTTTC
cdr3_aa: CASSPQSSGANVLTF

v_call: TRBV18
clone_size: many
j_call: TRBJ2-3
d_call: NA
cdr3_nt: TGTGCCAGCTCACGTCGGGGCACAGATACGCAGTATTTT
cdr3_aa: CASSRRGTDTQYF

v_call: TRBV4-3
clone_size: NA
j_call: TRBJ2-7
d_call: TRBD2
cdr3_nt: TGCGCCAGCAGCCAGAGCCTTCTTGCGGGAGGTCCCTACGAGCAGTACTTC
cdr3_aa: CASSQSLLAGGPYEQYF

v_call: TRBV5-5
clone_size: NA
j_call: TRBJ1-5
d_call: NA
cdr3_nt: TGTGCCAGCAGCTTCCGTTGGGGTGATCAGCCCCAGCATTTT
cdr3_aa: CASSFRWGDQPQHF

v_call: TRBV7-2
clone_size: NA
j_call: TRBJ2-7
d_call: NA
cdr3_nt: TGTGCCAGCAGCACCGCGGACGGCTACGAGCAGTACTTC
cdr3_aa: CASSTADGYEQYF

v_call: TRBV9
clone_size: NA
j_call: TRBJ2-5
d_call: TRBD2
cdr3_nt: TGTGCCAGCAGCTCCGGACTAGCGGGGTACCAAGAGACCCAGTACTTC
cdr3_aa: CASSSGLAGYQETQYF

v_call: TRBV5-1
clone_size: few
j_call: TRBJ1-4
d_call: NA
cdr3_nt: TGCGCCAGCAGCTGGCGGGCAGGGGAGAATGAAAAACTGTTTTTT
cdr3_aa: CASSWRAGENEKLFF

v_call: TRBV5-1
clone_size: NA
j_call: TRBJ2-1
d_call: NA
cdr3_nt: TGCGCCAGCAGCTTGGGGGGCCCCAATGAGCAGTTCTTC
cdr3_aa: CASSLGGPNEQFF

v_call: TRBV18
clone_size: NA
j_call: TRBJ2-7
d_call: TRBD2
cdr3_nt: TGTGCCAGCTCACCACGGGATCTAAAAGCGGGAGGAGGCGAGCAGTACTTC
cdr3_aa: CASSPRDLKAGGGEQYF

v_call: TRBV5-1
clone_size: NA
j_call: TRBJ2-7
d_call: NA
cdr3_nt: TGCGCCAGCTTCGGCAGGGTTCCCTCCTACGAGCAGTACTTC
cdr3_aa: CASFGRVPSYEQYF

v_call: TRBV5-6
clone_size: few
j_call: TRBJ2-5
d_call: NA
cdr3_nt: TGTGCCAGCAGCTATGGCTCGAAAGAGACCCAGTACTTC
cdr3_aa: CASSYGSKETQYF

v_call: TRBV9
clone_size: NA
j_call: TRBJ2-1
d_call: NA
cdr3_nt: TGTGCCAGCAGCGCCCAAGCAACTAGGGGCCACAATGAGCAGTTCTTC
cdr3_aa: CASSAQATRGHNEQFF

v_call: TRBV7-3
clone_size: NA
j_call: TRBJ1-3
d_call: TRBD1
cdr3_nt: TGTGCCAGCAGCTTAACGACAGGGGGAAACACCATATATTTT
cdr3_aa: CASSLTTGGNTIYF

v_call: TRBV29-1
clone_size: few
j_call: TRBJ1-1
d_call: NA
cdr3_nt: TGCAGCGTTGGGGGGGGTGGGGGAAGAGGTGGTGAAGCTTTCTTT
cdr3_aa: CSVGGGGGRGGEAFF

v_call: TRBV6-5
clone_size: NA
j_call: TRBJ2-7
d_call: NA
cdr3_nt: TGTGCCAGCAGTTACTCCGGAAAATACGAGCAGTACTTC
cdr3_aa: CASSYSGKYEQYF

v_call: TRBV2
clone_size: NA
j_call: TRBJ2-5
d_call: NA
cdr3_nt: TGTGCCAGCAGTGATGACTTCCAAGAGACCCAGTACTTC
cdr3_aa: CASSDDFQETQYF

v_call: TRBV29-1
clone_size: NA
j_call: TRBJ2-7
d_call: NA
cdr3_nt: TGCAGCGTCCCGGATTCAGGGAGCGAGCAGTACTTC
cdr3_aa: CSVPDSGSEQYF

v_call: TRBV7-2
clone_size: NA
j_call: TRBJ2-7
d_call: NA
cdr3_nt: TGTGCCAGCAGCTTATTAGGGGGGGGAATAGTTTCCTACGAGCAGTACTTC
cdr3_aa: CASSLLGGGIVSYEQYF

v_call: TRBV24-1
clone_size: few
j_call: TRBJ2-5
d_call: NA
cdr3_nt: TGTGCCACCAGTGATCCACGGACAGCTCAAGAGACCCAGTACTTC
cdr3_aa: CATSDPRTAQETQYF

v_call: TRBV12-3/TRBV12-4
clone_size: NA
j_call: TRBJ2-1
d_call: TRBD2
cdr3_nt: TGTGCCAGCAGTCCCCAGGCGGGAGGGGGGGGTTTTGAGCAGTTCTTC
cdr3_aa: CASSPQAGGGGFEQFF

v_call: TRBV18
clone_size: many
j_call: TRBJ2-1
d_call: NA
cdr3_nt: TGTGCCAGCTCAGACAGGAGAGACTACAATGAGCAGTTCTTC
cdr3_aa: CASSDRRDYNEQFF

v_call: TRBV20-1
clone_size: NA
j_call: TRBJ2-1
d_call: TRBD2
cdr3_nt: TGCAGTGCTCGGAATCCGAGCGGGGGCAATGAGCAGTTCTTC
cdr3_aa: CSARNPSGGNEQFF

v_call: TRBV9
clone_size: NA
j_call: TRBJ2-7
d_call: NA
cdr3_nt: TGTGCCAGCAGCGCAGACGGATACGAGCAGTACTTC
cdr3_aa: CASSADGYEQYF

v_call: TRBV19
clone_size: few
j_call: TRBJ2-4
d_call: NA
cdr3_nt: TGTGCGTCCTCAGGCCCAGACAAAAACATTCAGTACTTC
cdr3_aa: CASSGPDKNIQYF